These 32 T cell receptor beta chains came from one sample sequenced in a study of STAT5B mutations in CD4+ large granular lymphocyte leukemia. The protocol was immunoSEQ multiplex PCR, while the TCRdb copy is restricted to in-frame clones and leaves out a portion. Seen here are approximately 52,000 clones, 70% observed once, and the top ten hold less than 2%. The sample taken for sequencing was CD4+ T cells from blood buffy coats. The receptors come from a human donor in good health.

The chain links TRBV19 to TRBJ2-2; 12 bases are shared with TRBD2. This CDR3 has 16 residues. The V gene's germline CDR1 is LNHDA and CDR2 SQIVND (reference sequence). V shed 5 bases, J shed 5 bases, and the junction held 6 bases outside the gene matches. CDR3 nucleotides: TGTGCCAGTAGTTCGACTAGCGGGGGATATACCGGGGAGCTGTTTTTT. Encoded protein: CASSSTSGGYTGELFF. The entire variable domain, with the rest obtained from reference TRBV19 and TRBJ2-2, is as follows: DGGITQSPKYLFRKEGQNVTLSCEQNLNHDAMYWYRQDPGQGLRLIYYSQIVNDFQKGDIAEGYSVSREKKESFPLTVTSAQKNPTAFYLCASSSTSGGYTGELFFGEGSRLTVL.

V usage is TRBV4-1 and J usage is TRBJ2-7; the D gene is possibly TRBD2 (6 bases). The CDR3 spans 15 residues. Germline values: CDR1 MGHRA, CDR2 YSYEKL. V was shortened by 1 base and J by 4 bases, with 14 bases between the two germline ends. The CDR3 DNA is TGCGCCAGCAGCCAAGGGGCTAGCGAGAGTTACGAGCAGTACTTC. Translated: CASSQGASESYEQYF.

Only one count was recorded for this clone. The chain combines TRBV19 with TRBJ2-7, with D possibly matching TRBD2 (5 bases). This CDR3 is 16 amino acids long. The germline V gene encodes CDR1 LNHDA and CDR2 SQIVND (reference sequence). Trimming took off 7 bases at V and 0 bases at J, with 19 bases between the two ends. The chain's CDR3 is CASNTRVRGSSYEQYF. In DNA form, the CDR3 reads TGTGCCAGTAATACCCGGGTGAGAGGGAGCTCCTACGAGCAGTACTTC.

The J gene is TRBJ2-1, the V gene TRBV2, with D possibly being TRBD1 (5 bases). The CDR3 consists of 12 residues. Deletions cut 2 bases from V and 8 bases from J, with 7 bases between. CDR1 and CDR2 from the germline V gene are SNHLY and FYNNEI. The CDR3, as DNA: TGTGCCAGCAGTGAATTAGGGGATGAGCAGTTCTTC. Translation: CASSELGDEQFF.

V and J are TRBV6-6 and TRBJ1-2; tentative D call: TRBD1 (6 bases). CDR1 MNHNY and CDR2 SVGAGI come from the germline V gene (reference sequence). The CDR3 runs 15 residues. V lost 0 bases and J 0 bases, leaving 8 bases between the germline ends. The DNA for the CDR3 is TGTGCCAGCAGTTACTCGGACAGAGCTAACTATGGCTACACCTTC. Translated: CASSYSDRANYGYTF.

This chain connects TRBV4-2 to TRBJ2-3, with 10 bases aligning to TRBD1. Per the germline V gene, CDR1 is LGHNA and CDR2 is YNFKEQ. The junction had 3 bases not matched to a gene; V was cut back by 1 base and J by 5 bases. The CDR3 is 15 amino acids. Written as DNA, the CDR3 is TGTGCCAGCAGCCAAGTGGACAGGGGGGGAGATACGCAGTATTTT. Its translation is CASSQVDRGGDTQYF.

This clone was found once. The genes are TRBV28 and TRBJ2-3; TRBD2 matches 9 bases. This CDR3 has 14 amino acids. From germline, CDR1 is MDHEN and CDR2 SYDVKM. V trimming: 5 bases; J trimming: 5 bases; junction bases outside the gene matches: 5. CDR3 nucleotides: TGTGCCAGCAGTCGGTTAGCGGGGGTAGATACGCAGTATTTT. Its protein is CASSRLAGVDTQYF.

V and J are TRBV6-5 and TRBJ2-3; either TRBD1 or TRBD2 may supply D (6 bases each). The CDR3 is made up of 14 amino acids. The V end lost 0 bases, the J end lost 6 bases, and 10 bases lay between the germline ends. Per the germline V gene, CDR1 is MNHEY and CDR2 is SVGAGI. CDR3 protein: CASSYSIGGDTQYF. In DNA, the CDR3 is TGTGCCAGCAGTTACTCGATAGGGGGGGATACGCAGTATTTT.

This chain joins TRBV28 and TRBJ1-1; D is undetermined. The length of the CDR3 is 12 residues. The V end was cut by 2 bases, the J end by 4 bases, with 5 bases between. Germline-derived CDR1 and CDR2 are MDHEN and SYDVKM. CDR3 in DNA: TGTGCCAGCAGTTTAGACGTCACTGAAGCTTTCTTT. It codes for CASSLDVTEAFF.

This clone was observed a few times. The chain recombines TRBV9 with TRBJ1-3; TRBD1 agrees at 9 bases. The germline V gene has CDR1 SGDLS and CDR2 YYNGEE. The CDR3 loop spans 15 amino acids. V was clipped by 3 bases and J by 2 bases; unmatched bases: 3. In DNA, the CDR3 is TGTGCCAGCAGCGAACAGGGGGCGCCTGGAAACACCATATATTTT. It codes for CASSEQGAPGNTIYF.

The chain is built from TRBV6-5 and TRBJ2-7; D is ambiguous. V dropped 0 bases and J dropped 4 bases, with 13 bases sitting between them. This CDR3 comprises 15 residues. CDR1 is MNHEY, CDR2 SVGAGI, per germline. The CDR3 DNA reads TGTGCCAGCAGTTACTCTCCCGGGTCCGGGTACGAGCAGTACTTC. Translating it yields CASSYSPGSGYEQYF.

This chain links TRBV30 with TRBJ1-2; maybe TRBD1 (6 bases). V lost 3 bases to trimming and J lost 0 bases, with 11 bases between them. This CDR3 is built from 14 residues. Germline lookup yields CDR1 GTSNPN and CDR2 SVGIG (reference sequence). The CDR3 DNA follows: TGTGCCTGGAGACGGGGGGCCTCTAACTATGGCTACACCTTC. Translated: CAWRRGASNYGYTF. Using reference TRBV30 and TRBJ1-2 for the parts outside the CDR3, the full variable domain is SQTIHQWPATLVQPVGSPLSLECTVEGTSNPNLYWYRQAAGRGLQLLFYSVGIGQISSEVPQNLSASRPQDRQFILSSKKLLLSDSGFYLCAWRRGASNYGYTFGSGTRLTVV.

CDR3 amino acids: CASSQSENTAGSPLHF. Written as DNA, the CDR3 is TGTGCCAGCAGCCAGTCGGAGAACACCGCGGGTTCACCCCTCCACTTT. The chain recombines TRBV4-2 with TRBJ1-6; D call uncertain. Between the trimmed V and J ends, which lost 3 bases and 9 bases, there was a span of 18 bases. Germline V gene data show CDR1 as LGHNA and CDR2 as YNFKEQ. The CDR3 loop spans 16 amino acids.

The chain uses TRBV10-3 and TRBJ2-7; no clear D gene. V was trimmed by 6 bases and J by 5 bases, leaving 11 bases between them. This CDR3 has 12 amino acids. CDR1 is ENHRY, CDR2 SYGVKD, per germline. DNA for the CDR3: TGTGCCATCAGCGACTCGTGGGACGAGCAGTACGTC. Protein product: CAISDSWDEQYV.

V is TRBV7-2 and J is TRBJ2-5, with D possibly being TRBD2 (7 bases). Germline loops: CDR1 SGHTA, CDR2 FQGNSA. The CDR3 spans 15 residues. V was cut by 5 bases and J by 4 bases, with 17 bases left in between. The CDR3 coding sequence is TGTGCCAGCAGCCCCCATAAGGGGGGGCTAGAGACCCAGTACTTC. Its protein is CASSPHKGGLETQYF.

The chain links TRBV18 to TRBJ2-1; D perhaps matches TRBD1 (7 bases). CDR3 length equals 16 residues. Trimming stripped 4 bases from V and 3 bases from J, with 16 bases between. Germline lookup yields CDR1 KGHSH and CDR2 LQKENI. The CDR3 loop reads CASSRDIQGGYNEQFF. In DNA form, the CDR3 reads TGTGCCAGCTCACGAGATATTCAGGGGGGCTACAATGAGCAGTTCTTC.

This clone was detected a few times. The chain joins TRBV19 to TRBJ1-4; tentatively, D is TRBD1 (6 bases). Trimming shortened V by 10 bases and J by 3 bases, and 12 bases separated the two germline ends. CDR1 and CDR2 from the germline V gene are LNHDA and SQIVND (reference sequence). This CDR3 comprises 13 residues. Written as DNA, the CDR3 is TGTGCCACCCAGGGGAACTCTAATGAAAAACTGTTTTTT. Translating it yields CATQGNSNEKLFF.

J is TRBJ1-5 and V is TRBV6-1; 9 bases align to TRBD1. Per germline, CDR1 MNHNS and CDR2 SASEGT. Germline trimming cut 6 bases from V and 5 bases from J; bases unmatched to any gene: 8. The CDR3 extends over 15 amino acids. The DNA of the CDR3 is TGTGCCAGCAGCATAACTTGGGACAGGGATCAGCCCCAGCATTTT. This gives the protein CASSITWDRDQPQHF.

The chain links TRBV15 to TRBJ1-1; D unclear. The germline gives CDR1 LNHNV, CDR2 YYDKDF (reference sequence). The V and J ends lost 6 bases and 3 bases respectively, with 8 bases between them. The CDR3 is 12 residues long. The CDR3 is CATRRADTEAFF. The CDR3, as DNA: TGTGCCACCAGGAGGGCGGACACTGAAGCTTTCTTT.

The genes are TRBV9 and TRBJ1-2; the D gene is possibly TRBD1 (6 bases). The CDR3 is made up of 21 amino acids. The V and J ends lost 0 bases and 0 bases respectively, with 27 bases between them. In germline, CDR1 is SGDLS, CDR2 YYNGEE. CDR3 loop: CASSVGLTGGFLDTPNYGYTF. The CDR3 nucleotides read TGTGCCAGCAGCGTAGGACTGACAGGTGGTTTTCTCGACACCCCTAACTATGGCTACACCTTC.

The chain employs TRBV5-8 and TRBJ2-3, with D perhaps matching TRBD2 (5 bases). The CDR3 has 16 residues. CDR1 is SGHTS, CDR2 YDEGEE, per germline. V was cut by 0 bases and J by 0 bases, with 11 bases left in between. CDR3 sequence reads: CASSLAGGSSTDTQYF. As DNA, the CDR3 is TGTGCCAGCAGCTTGGCGGGCGGGTCTAGCACAGATACGCAGTATTTT.

The rearrangement joins TRBV19 to TRBJ1-5, with D possibly TRBD1 on 6 matching bases. Germline values: CDR1 LNHDA, CDR2 SQIVND (reference sequence). The CDR3 covers 17 residues. V was clipped by 4 bases and J by 0 bases, with 16 bases between them. CDR3 in amino acids: CASSRAGEAYSNQPQHF. DNA of the CDR3: TGTGCCAGTAGTAGGGCAGGGGAGGCCTATAGCAATCAGCCCCAGCATTTT.

The chain links TRBV2 to TRBJ2-1; D not resolved. The CDR3 covers 13 residues. From germline, CDR1 is SNHLY and CDR2 FYNNEI. Deletions cut 11 bases from V and 2 bases from J, with 13 bases between. The CDR3 nucleotides read TGTGCCGGTCGGCTGAATCCCTACAATGAGCAGTTCTTC. Protein product: CAGRLNPYNEQFF. The entire variable domain, with the rest obtained from reference TRBV2 and TRBJ2-1, is as follows: EPEVTQTPSHQVTQMGQEVILRCVPISNHLYFYWYRQILGQKVEFLVSFYNNEISEKSEIFDDQFSVERPDGSNFTLKIRSTKLEDSAMYFCAGRLNPYNEQFFGPGTRLTVL.

V usage is TRBV5-1 and J usage is TRBJ2-3; 15 bases are shared with TRBD2. Trimming took 4 bases from V and 3 from J; bases not matched to a gene: 3. The CDR3 runs 16 residues. Germline CDR1 SGHRS, CDR2 YFSETQ. The CDR3 loop is CASSIGTSGGTDTQYF. The CDR3 bases are TGCGCCAGCAGCATTGGGACTAGCGGGGGGACAGATACGCAGTATTTT.

V gene TRBV2 combines with J gene TRBJ2-3; TRBD1 matches at 7 bases. Germline V gene sequence: CDR1 SNHLY, CDR2 FYNNEI. With V trimmed by 9 bases and J by 1 base, 10 bases remained unmatched. There are 15 residues in the CDR3. In DNA form, the CDR3 reads TGTGCCAGTAAGAACAGGGGTATGGGCACAGATACGCAGTATTTT. Translation gives CASKNRGMGTDTQYF.

J is TRBJ2-1 and V is TRBV7-3; a weak D match, TRBD1 (6 bases). The CDR3 runs 17 residues. V was cut by 5 bases and J by 0 bases, with 17 bases left in between. Germline lookup yields CDR1 SGHTA and CDR2 FQGTGA. CDR3 loop: CASSPARDMPSYNEQFF. The DNA of the CDR3 is TGTGCCAGCAGCCCAGCAAGGGACATGCCCTCCTACAATGAGCAGTTCTTC. Combining the CDR3 with reference TRBV7-3 and TRBJ2-1 gives the whole variable domain GAGVSQTPSNKVTEKGKYVELRCDPISGHTALYWYRQSLGQGPEFLIYFQGTGAADDSGLPNDRFFAVRPEGSVSTLKIQRTERGDSAVYLCASSPARDMPSYNEQFFGPGTRLTVL.

This chain joins TRBV6-5 and TRBJ1-1; D remains ambiguous. The CDR3 is made up of 12 amino acids. Trimming took 6 bases from V and 5 from J, leaving 10 bases between them. Germline lookup yields CDR1 MNHEY and CDR2 SVGAGI. CDR3 region: CASRSIGTEAFF. In DNA, the CDR3 is TGTGCCAGCAGGTCTATCGGTACTGAAGCTTTCTTT.

V and J are TRBV7-9 and TRBJ2-3; 9 bases fit TRBD2. CDR3 length: 16 residues. The germline CDR1 and CDR2 sequences are SEHNR and FQNEAQ (reference sequence). Trimming removed 5 bases from V and 1 base from J; junction bases left unmatched: 7. The CDR3 here is CASSTSASGGTDTQYF. For the CDR3, the DNA is TGTGCCAGCAGCACATCCGCTAGCGGGGGCACAGATACGCAGTATTTT.

This clone showed up just a few times. This chain joins TRBV2 and TRBJ2-1; 9 bases line up with TRBD2. The CDR3 consists of 14 residues. Germline-derived CDR1 and CDR2 are SNHLY and FYNNEI. J was trimmed by 5 bases and V by 7 bases; bases with no gene match: 6. CDR3 protein: CASIRLAADNEQFF. DNA for the CDR3: TGTGCCAGCATTAGACTAGCGGCTGACAATGAGCAGTTCTTC.

J is TRBJ2-5 and V is TRBV5-1; D gene ambiguous. Germline CDR1 SGHRS, CDR2 YFSETQ. Trimming took off 0 bases at V and 2 bases at J, with 11 bases between the two ends. This CDR3 comprises 15 residues. The CDR3 is CASSLASGWQETQYF. Written as DNA, the CDR3 is TGCGCCAGCAGCTTGGCTTCGGGTTGGCAAGAGACCCAGTACTTC. The complete variable domain, with remaining parts taken from reference TRBV5-1 and TRBJ2-5, reads KAGVTQTPRYLIKTRGQQVTLSCSPISGHRSVSWYQQTPGQGLQFLFEYFSETQRNKGNFPGRFSGRQFSNSRSEMNVSTLELGDSALYLCASSLASGWQETQYFGPGTRLLVL.

This chain connects TRBV7-3 to TRBJ2-1; 12 nucleotides line up with TRBD2. Germline loops: CDR1 SGHTA, CDR2 FQGTGA. J lost 6 bases, V lost 5 bases, and 5 bases had no gene match. The CDR3 contains 15 residues. The CDR3 is CASSRTSGVGNEQFF. Here the CDR3 DNA reads TGTGCCAGCAGCCGGACTAGCGGGGTAGGCAATGAGCAGTTCTTC.

This rearrangement joins TRBV7-8 to TRBJ1-1; D is possibly TRBD1 (5 bases). V was pared by 5 bases and J by 3 bases, with 10 bases between. The germline CDR1 and CDR2 sequences are SGHVS and FQNEAQ. The length of the CDR3 is 13 residues. As DNA, the CDR3 is TGTGCCAGCAGCAGAGACAGCTACACTGAAGCTTTCTTT. Protein product: CASSRDSYTEAFF.